This T cell receptor beta chain was sequenced in a study of PD-L1 blockade in urothelial cancer. This clone was seen once. The time point is: pretreatment peripheral blood. Sequencing used immunoSEQ multiplex PCR; TCRdb keeps in-frame clones, though not all of them. The table has about 86,000 clones, more than 75% seen once. This TCR came from a man between 60 and 75 years old with urothelial cancer. The sequenced sample was PBMCs, obtained around atezolizumab (anti-PD-L1) treatment.

The CDR3, as DNA: TGTGCCAGCAGTCCGCGAGAGACCCAGTACTTC. Residues: CASSPRETQYF. The V gene is TRBV2, the J gene TRBJ2-5; no clear D gene. The CDR3 extends over 11 amino acids. Trimming removed 5 bases from V and 4 bases from J, with 5 bases in between. Germline values: CDR1 SNHLY, CDR2 FYNNEI.